These 21 T cell receptor beta chains came from one sample sequenced in a study of prognosis after radiotherapy for stage I lung cancer. With two-round multiplex PCR, TCR beta CDR3 sequences were amplified from genomic DNA. Round-one PCR had primers specific to each TRBV and TRBJ gene. TCRdb redid the calling of the multiplex PCR reads with MiXCR, one entry per CDR3 protein. The sample holds 15,000 to 20,000 distinct CDR3 sequences, 45% to 55% seen once. The sequencing used PBMCs, collected before or after stereotactic body radiation therapy (not recorded which). The receptors originated from a donor over 45 with non-small cell lung cancer.

This sequence joins TRBV24-1 and TRBJ1-1; 11 bases align to TRBD1. V shed 7 bases and J 4 bases; nucleotides not matched to a gene: 4. The V gene's germline CDR1 is KGHDR and CDR2 SFDVKD. The CDR3 has 14 amino acids. The CDR3 spells CATRGGTGGTEAFF. The CDR3 coding sequence is TGTGCCACCAGGGGTGGGACAGGGGGCACTGAAGCTTTCTTT.

The rearrangement joins TRBV4-1 to TRBJ2-7; D gene ambiguous. The length of the CDR3 is 13 residues. The V end was cut by 4 bases, the J end by 1 base, with 8 bases between. CDR1 is MGHRA and CDR2 is YSYEKL in the germline V gene. As DNA, the CDR3 is TGCGCCAGCAGCCTGTCCCTTTCCTACGAGCAGTACTTC. As protein: CASSLSLSYEQYF.

J is TRBJ2-1 and V is TRBV5-1; tentative D call: TRBD1 (5 bases). The CDR3 is 15 residues long. Germline V gene sequence: CDR1 SGHRS, CDR2 YFSETQ. Trimming left V 4 bases short and J 10 bases short, with 21 bases between. CDR3 loop: CASSTEGETSREQFF. Here the CDR3 DNA reads TGCGCCAGCAGCACGGAAGGGGAAACCTCCCGGGAGCAGTTCTTC.

A word on this clonotype: It differs at one base from a far larger clone, so likely a read error. The chain links TRBV6-2 or TRBV6-3 to TRBJ2-1, with TRBD2 matching over 10 bases. The V gene end was trimmed by 4 bases and the J gene end by 5 bases; junction bases not matched to a gene: 5. The CDR3 runs to 15 residues. The V gene's germline CDR1 is MNHEY and CDR2 SVGEGT. CDR3 protein: CASSSTSGIHNEQFF. CDR3 coding DNA: TGTGCCAGCAGTTCTACTAGCGGGATTCACAATGAGCAGTTCTTC.

This clonotype was seen many times. The rearrangement uses TRBV13 and TRBJ2-1, with D unresolved. The CDR3 has 12 residues. The germline V gene has CDR1 PRHDT and CDR2 FYEKMQ (reference sequence). The germline V and J ends were trimmed by 2 bases and 4 bases, with 3 bases remaining between them. For the CDR3, the DNA is TGTGCCAGCAGCTTAAGTTACAATGAGCAGTTCTTC. Protein sequence: CASSLSYNEQFF.

Concerning this clonotype: A far larger clone lies a single base away; this is likely a read error. V usage is TRBV7-9 and J usage is TRBJ2-7; D tentatively reads TRBD1 or TRBD2 (5 bases each). Trimming took 3 bases from V and 3 from J, leaving 21 bases between them. Germline CDR1 SEHNR, CDR2 FQNEAQ (reference sequence). The CDR3 length is 17 residues. This CDR3 reads CASSFEGRATKVYEQYF. In DNA form, the CDR3 reads TGTGCCAGCAGCTTCGAGGGGCGAGCCACGAAGGTCTACGAGCAGTACTTC.

Note on this clonotype: Since a far larger clone is one base different, this is likely a read error. V usage is TRBV6-4 and J usage is TRBJ1-3; 7 bases match TRBD1. The CDR3 consists of 16 residues. Trimming removed 5 bases from V and 4 bases from J; junction bases left unmatched: 11. From germline, CDR1 is MRHNA and CDR2 SNTAGT. CDR3: CASSWGQRAGGNTIYF. The CDR3 DNA is TGTGCCAGCAGTTGGGGACAGCGGGCGGGGGGAAACACCATATATTTT.

Ten or more counts support this clonotype. The CDR3 here is CASTLAGGDEQFF. In DNA form, the CDR3 reads TGCGCCAGCACGCTAGCGGGAGGGGATGAGCAGTTCTTC. V and J are TRBV10-2 and TRBJ2-1; 12 nucleotides match TRBD2. J gave up 8 bases and V 7 bases, and 3 bases lay outside the gene matches. Germline V gene lookup returns CDR1 WSHSY and CDR2 SAAADI. The CDR3 length is 13 residues.

Of note for this clonotype: This clone may be a read error of a much larger clone one base away. The chain employs TRBV24-1 and TRBJ2-5; 9 bases line up with TRBD1. Germline CDR1 reads KGHDR; CDR2 reads SFDVKD. The CDR3 covers 14 residues. DNA for the CDR3: TGTGCCACCAGCCGGACAGGGGCGGGGGAGACCAAGTACTTC. This codes for CATSRTGAGETKYF.

A few counts support this clonotype. A much larger clone differs by one base, so this may be a read error. This chain connects TRBV12-3 or TRBV12-4 to TRBJ2-4; D gene ambiguous. This CDR3 has 13 residues. The CDR3 spells CAGSSTAKNIQYF. The CDR3 bases are TGTGCCGGCAGTTCGACAGCCAAAAACATTCAGTACTTC.

By its share, this clonotype is medium-sized. The rearrangement links TRBV6-1 to TRBJ1-2; D is unclear. The CDR3 has 12 residues. CDR1 is MNHNS, CDR2 SASEGT, per germline. V was clipped by 4 bases and J by 8 bases, with 11 bases between them. CDR3 in amino acids: CASSAYAGGYTF. Written as DNA, the CDR3 is TGTGCCAGCAGTGCATACGCTGGCGGCTACACCTTC.

Note on this clonotype: The junction departs from germline at one end; a sequencing error may be responsible. The gene calls are TRBV7-2 and TRBJ2-2; 11 nucleotides line up with TRBD1. The CDR3 runs 16 residues. CDR1 and CDR2 (germline): SGHTA, FQGNSA. CDR3 sequence (DNA): TGTGCCAGCAGCTCAAGGACAGGGGGCAACACCGGGGAGTTGTTTTTT. Amino acid sequence: CASSSRTGGNTGELFF.

The chain is built from TRBV19 and TRBJ1-2; D is uncertain. The CDR3 loop spans 15 amino acids. The germline CDR1 and CDR2 sequences are LNHDA and SQIVND (reference sequence). The V gene lost 3 bases and the J gene lost 4 bases, with 15 bases spanning the gap. The CDR3 nucleotides read TGTGCCAGTAGTATTGCCGCGGGCCTAACCTATGGCTACACCTTC. It specifies CASSIAAGLTYGYTF.

This sequence joins TRBV12-3 or TRBV12-4 and TRBJ2-2; D is possibly TRBD1 or TRBD2 (6 bases each). The CDR3 has 16 residues. V dropped 7 bases and J dropped 6 bases, with 21 bases sitting between them. The CDR3 DNA follows: TGTGCCAGCATTTCTGAGGGGGGATGGCGGGCCGGGGAGCTGTTTTTT. It encodes CASISEGGWRAGELFF.

In its sample, this clonotype was seen many times. The rearrangement links TRBV2 to TRBJ2-2; D unresolved. V gave up 3 bases and J gave up 8 bases, with 7 bases separating them. There are 12 residues in the CDR3. Germline-derived CDR1 and CDR2 are SNHLY and FYNNEI. The CDR3 region is CASSEVGGELFF. The DNA of the CDR3 is TGTGCCAGCAGTGAGGTGGGGGGGGAGCTGTTTTTT.

The chain joins TRBV30 to TRBJ1-1; D gene uncertain. Germline V gene data show CDR1 as GTSNPN and CDR2 as SVGIG (reference sequence). This CDR3 contains 14 residues. The germline V and J ends were trimmed by 3 bases and 1 base, with 12 bases remaining between them. In DNA, the CDR3 is TGTGCCTGGAGCGCCTGTACACAGAACACTGAAGCTTTCTTT. Amino acid sequence: CAWSACTQNTEAFF.

In the case of this clonotype: This may arise from a read error, as a much more abundant clone is one base away. The chain combines TRBV9 with TRBJ2-7, with 11 bases aligning to TRBD1. CDR3 length: 16 residues. The trim removed 2 bases at V and 6 bases at J, leaving 10 bases unmatched. Germline V CDR1 and CDR2: SGDLS, YYNGEE. CDR3 region: CASSVAGTGGLLEQYF. The CDR3 nucleotides are TGTGCCAGCAGCGTGGCCGGGACAGGGGGTCTTCTCGAGCAGTACTTC. Variable domain in full (rest from reference TRBV9 and TRBJ2-7): DSGVTQTPKHLITATGQRVTLRCSPRSGDLSVYWYQQSLDQGLQFLIQYYNGEERAKGNILERFSAQQFPDLHSELNLSSLELGDSALYFCASSVAGTGGLLEQYFGPGTRLTVT.

V gene TRBV30 combines with J gene TRBJ2-7; D call uncertain. Trimming cost V 3 bases and J 5 bases, with 20 bases left between them. In germline, CDR1 is GTSNPN, CDR2 SVGIG (reference sequence). The CDR3 loop spans 15 amino acids. DNA for the CDR3: TGTGCCTGGAGCGAAGCGCGAGGCTTAAGGGACGAGCAGTACTTC. Its protein is CAWSEARGLRDEQYF.

V and J are TRBV6-1 and TRBJ2-7; D perhaps matches TRBD2 (5 bases). Trimming removed 7 bases from V and 0 bases from J, with 19 bases in between. The germline gives CDR1 MNHNS, CDR2 SASEGT. This CDR3 contains 16 residues. The CDR3 sequence: CASTPAWRRSSYEQYF. CDR3 nucleotide sequence: TGTGCCAGCACCCCAGCGTGGAGGAGAAGCTCCTACGAGCAGTACTTC.

This clonotype was seen a single time. The chain links TRBV5-1 to TRBJ2-2; maybe TRBD2 (6 bases). Trimming stripped 8 bases from V and 4 bases from J, with 18 bases between. Germline assignment: CDR1 SGHRS and CDR2 YFSETQ. The CDR3 length is 15 residues. CDR3 in amino acids: CASEGYGTPTGELFF. In DNA, the CDR3 is TGCGCCAGTGAAGGGTACGGGACTCCCACCGGGGAGCTGTTTTTT.

The sample holds many counts of this clonotype. CDR3 protein: CASSALDRVAGNTIYF. The DNA of the CDR3 is TGTGCCAGCAGCGCCCTCGACAGGGTGGCTGGAAACACCATATATTTT. The J gene is TRBJ1-3, the V gene TRBV9; 7 nucleotides agree with TRBD1. The CDR3 has 16 residues. CDR1 is SGDLS, CDR2 YYNGEE, per germline. The V and J ends lost 3 bases and 2 bases, in that order; junction bases with no gene match: 8.